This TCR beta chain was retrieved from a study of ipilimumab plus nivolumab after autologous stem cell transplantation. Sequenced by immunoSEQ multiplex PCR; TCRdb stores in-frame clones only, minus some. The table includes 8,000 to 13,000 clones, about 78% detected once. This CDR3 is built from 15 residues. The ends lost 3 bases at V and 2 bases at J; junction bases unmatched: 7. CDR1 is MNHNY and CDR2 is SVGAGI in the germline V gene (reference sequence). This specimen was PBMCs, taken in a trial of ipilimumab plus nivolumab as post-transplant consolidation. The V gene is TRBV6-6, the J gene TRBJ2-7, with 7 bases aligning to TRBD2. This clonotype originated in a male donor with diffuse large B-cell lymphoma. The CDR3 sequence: CASSYARGGTYEQYF. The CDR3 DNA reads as TGTGCCAGCAGTTATGCGCGCGGGGGAACCTACGAGCAGTACTTC.